Below, one T cell receptor beta chain is given with its context. Antigen specificity is unknown. A much larger clone sits a single nucleotide away, making a read error possible. This specimen comes from a study of T-cell reconstitution after alpha-beta-depleted transplantation in children. Whole-study findings and limits: Recipient T cells and thymic progenitors that survived were the source of the high TCRbeta diversity seen at day 60 in some patients. Several hundred rapidly expanded clones from non-depleted graft cells reportedly supplied alpha-beta T cells about two months post-transplant. Fresh T-cell production supplied most of the T-cell counts and diversity seen one year after transplant.

V gave up 6 bases and J gave up 8 bases; unmatched junction bases: 5. The CDR3 spans 13 residues. For TCRbeta, the library was prepared with unique molecular identifiers. One entry per CDR3 protein results from TCRdb running MiXCR on the PCR reads. The data contain hundreds of thousands of distinct CDR3 sequences, approximately 14% of them singletons. The sequence came from a girl aged 2-10 years with congenital amegakaryocytic thrombocytopenia, due to receive a stem cell transplant. The chain joins TRBV12-3 or TRBV12-4 to TRBJ2-1, with 9 positions matching TRBD2. Material: PBMCs, obtained before TCRalphabeta/CD19-depleted stem cell transplant. The CDR3 bases are TGTGCCAGCAGAGCGGGAGGTTACCATGAGCAGTTCTTC. It encodes CASRAGGYHEQFF.